These T cell receptor beta chains were read from a single sample in a study of blood T cells in healthy people across ages. TCRdb re-derived calls from the 5' RACE reads in MiXCR, one entry per CDR3 protein. The sample holds more than 500,000 distinct CDR3 sequences; over 25% are singletons and the top ten take over 3.5%. These same records also appear under a second study, on T cells of mothers and their children.

Sequencing was performed on blood. These receptors were obtained from a boy aged 2 to 9 in good health. The CDR3 runs from the conserved cysteine through the conserved F or W. D genes are given only for firm matches. The size entry is marked missing in some rows and otherwise reads once, few, many or a size class.

d_gene	abundance	v_gene	len	j_gene	CDR3nt	CDR3aa
NA	NA	TRBV4-3	16	TRBJ1-4	TGCGCCAGCAGCCAAAGGGTTATTGCAACTAATGAAAAACTGTTTTTT	CASSQRVIATNEKLFF
NA	few	TRBV10-3	13	TRBJ1-1	TGTGCCATCAGTGAGTCGGGGGGAGGTGGCGCTTTCTTT	CAISESGGGGAFF
NA	few	TRBV2	14	TRBJ2-2	TGTGCCAGCAGTGAAGGGCAGGGTAGAGGGGAGCTGTTTTTT	CASSEGQGRGELFF
NA	NA	TRBV9	15	TRBJ2-3	TGTGCCAGCAGCGCCTACGGGACCCTAACAGATACGCAGTATTTT	CASSAYGTLTDTQYF
TRBD1	NA	TRBV5-5	15	TRBJ1-6	TGTGCCAGCAGCATCCGGGACAGGAATAATTCACCCCTCCACTTT	CASSIRDRNNSPLHF
NA	NA	TRBV10-3	13	TRBJ2-7	TGTGCCATCGGGGACGGGACTCGGAACGAGCAGTACTTC	CAIGDGTRNEQYF
NA	NA	TRBV29-1	15	TRBJ1-5	TGCAGCGTCGTAGACAGCGACGAGGGCAATCAGCCCCAGCATTTT	CSVVDSDEGNQPQHF
NA	NA	TRBV6-5	14	TRBJ2-2	TGTGCCAGCAGTTACAGGGTGAACACCGGGGAGCTGTTTTTT	CASSYRVNTGELFF
TRBD2	NA	TRBV5-4	17	TRBJ2-3	TGTGCCAGCAGCCCGGGACTAGCGGGGACTCGCACAGATACGCAGTATTTT	CASSPGLAGTRTDTQYF
NA	NA	TRBV13	15	TRBJ1-1	TGTGCCAGCAGCTTAGCATCGACAGGGAACACTGAAGCTTTCTTT	CASSLASTGNTEAFF
NA	NA	TRBV6-1	13	TRBJ1-6	TGTGCCAGCAGAGGATCCATCAATTCACCCCTCCACTTT	CASRGSINSPLHF
NA	NA	TRBV5-1	13	TRBJ1-2	TGCGCCAGCAGCATAGGACGGGAGTATGGCTACACCTTC	CASSIGREYGYTF
TRBD1	NA	TRBV9	19	TRBJ1-2	TGTGCCAGCAGCCCACGACTACAGTCGGGACAGGGAGAGGGCTATGGCTACACCTTC	CASSPRLQSGQGEGYGYTF
TRBD1	few	TRBV12-3/TRBV12-4	18	TRBJ1-5	TGTGCCAGCAGTTCAAGGACAGGGGACAGGACGACCAATCAGCCCCAGCATTTT	CASSSRTGDRTTNQPQHF
TRBD1	few	TRBV4-1	13	TRBJ2-5	TGCGCCAGCAGCCTACAGGGGAAAGAGACCCAGTACTTC	CASSLQGKETQYF
NA	NA	TRBV3-1	16	TRBJ2-6	TGTGCCAGCAGCCAAGACGGTGGAGCTGGGGCCAACGTCCTGACTTTC	CASSQDGGAGANVLTF
NA	NA	TRBV12-5	14	TRBJ2-2	TGTGCTAGTGGTTTGTCCGGTGGCACCGGGGAGCTGTTTTTT	CASGLSGGTGELFF
TRBD2	few	TRBV10-3	16	TRBJ2-7	TGTGCCATCAGTGCCCACGGACTAGTAGGGAGGGACGAGCAGTACTTC	CAISAHGLVGRDEQYF
NA	NA	TRBV10-3	14	TRBJ2-5	TGTGCCATCAGCAATCTAGTCTTACAAGAGACCCAGTACTTC	CAISNLVLQETQYF
NA	many	TRBV28	16	TRBJ2-5	TGTGCCAGCAGTTTCCCAATGGTTGGCAGACAAGAGACCCAGTACTTC	CASSFPMVGRQETQYF
NA	NA	TRBV7-9	14	TRBJ2-7	TGTGCCAGCAGCTTAGCACAGACCCCCTACGAGCAGTACTTC	CASSLAQTPYEQYF
TRBD1	NA	TRBV6-1	17	TRBJ2-6	TGTGCCAGCAGTGAACGGGACAGGGGATTTGGGGCCAACGTCCTGACTTTC	CASSERDRGFGANVLTF
NA	few	TRBV9	14	TRBJ1-2	TGTGCCAGCACCATTACAGGGAAGGACTATGGCTACACCTTC	CASTITGKDYGYTF
TRBD2	few	TRBV12-3/TRBV12-4	18	TRBJ2-2	TGTGCCAGCAGCCCCGGGACTAGCGGGAGTTTGTTGTCCGGGGAGCTGTTTTTT	CASSPGTSGSLLSGELFF
NA	NA	TRBV20-1	14	TRBJ2-2	TGCAGTGCTAGAGATCTACTGAACACCGGGGAGCTGTTTTTT	CSARDLLNTGELFF
NA	NA	TRBV18	12	TRBJ1-1	TGTGCCAGCTCACCGCGGGGGGCGAATGCTTTCTTT	CASSPRGANAFF